A selection of T cell receptor beta chains follows, all from one sample in a study of T cells in localized non-small cell lung cancer. Assay: immunoSEQ multiplex PCR; the TCRdb copy retains only in-frame clones and omits some. The sample has just under 20,000 clones; roughly four fifths are singletons. The specimen was peripheral blood, collected before any cancer treatment. The receptors derive from a man aged 35 to 70 with stage I lung adenocarcinoma. The conserved cysteine and the conserved F or W are not part of the CDR3 here.

V gene,J gene,CDR3 protein
TRBV13,TRBJ2-7,ASSAGQTYEQY
TRBV28,TRBJ2-5,ASSLGPQTGPQETQY
TRBV6-6,TRBJ1-1,ASSSGMNTEAF
TRBV12-5,TRBJ1-3,ASGGTGSGNTIY
TRBV7-3,TRBJ2-3,ASSPAGTSVDTQY
TRBV2,TRBJ1-4,ASRMGRAEKLF
TRBV9,TRBJ1-3,ASSGDRGLGNTIY
TRBV28,TRBJ2-5,ASRNSETSQETQY
TRBV5-1,TRBJ2-1,ASSRGLAGTSTVDEQF
TRBV19,TRBJ2-3,ASSNLRGGLAGGDTQY
TRBV11-1,TRBJ2-5,ASSSPPGTPKETQY
TRBV9,TRBJ2-7,ASTDPGGDRIFSDCEQY
TRBV6-1,TRBJ2-1,ASKPGQGIYNEQF
TRBV25-1,TRBJ2-7,ASSEGREYEQY
TRBV5-4,TRBJ2-3,ASSPGGKLASNTQY
TRBV19,TRBJ2-7,ASSISATERPSPYEQY
TRBV7-9,TRBJ2-2,ASSFGQEVNIGELF
TRBV11-2,TRBJ2-1,ASSLGPGGPSNEQF
TRBV28,TRBJ2-2,ASSFMDGKLF
TRBV9,TRBJ1-4,ASSVGVTNEKLF
TRBV11-2,TRBJ1-5,ASSPNLGNQPQH
TRBV27,TRBJ1-1,ASSLTGWGTTEAF
TRBV11-1,TRBJ2-7,ASTEEHSKTYEQY
TRBV9,TRBJ1-3,ASSVGDTGYGNTIY
TRBV19,TRBJ2-5,ASSRAGVRETQY
TRBV4-1,TRBJ2-7,ASSHTGSRYEQY
TRBV11-2,TRBJ2-1,ASSLGLRDSLWEQF
TRBV7-8,TRBJ2-3,ASSSGQGLRVSDTQY
TRBV20-1,TRBJ2-1,SARGSGEQF
TRBV4-3,TRBJ1-1,ASSQDWAEGSEAF
TRBV19,TRBJ2-7,ASSMRGVHEQY
TRBV20-1,TRBJ2-1,SASRNNEQF
TRBV29-1,TRBJ2-6,SISGPISGANVLT
TRBV29-1,TRBJ2-3,SAYRGVADTQY
TRBV10-1,TRBJ2-7,ASSSGPYEQY
TRBV5-1,TRBJ2-7,ASSPGGVIEQY
TRBV5-6,TRBJ2-5,ASSLWLQETQY
TRBV5-1,TRBJ2-1,ASSLGLAGVFNEQF
TRBV5-8,TRBJ2-7,ASSLDRGEQY
TRBV27,TRBJ2-7,ASSFQGGGVQY
TRBV18,TRBJ1-1,ASSPSRAGPPEAF
TRBV7-2,TRBJ2-3,ASSPLLGGTDTQY
TRBV6-1,TRBJ1-4,ASSERQGTNEKLF
TRBV7-3,TRBJ2-1,ASSAMRPSGRMNEQF
TRBV6-4,TRBJ2-3,ASSAGGGTDTQY
TRBV6-6,TRBJ1-6,ASSYTREGSPLH
TRBV7-2,TRBJ2-1,ASSLNSVHEQF
TRBV18,TRBJ2-3,ASSPTSARTDTQY
TRBV29-1,TRBJ1-2,SVEDRASHGYT
TRBV6-6,TRBJ1-5,ASSVQGGNQPQH
TRBV4-3,TRBJ1-1,ASSQDPGGEYTEAF
TRBV18,TRBJ1-2,ASSEGLGPLYGYT
TRBV7-2,TRBJ1-1,ASSFGQAEAF
TRBV28,TRBJ2-1,ASSSSDTYNEQF